This TCR beta chain was found in a study of blood T cell repertoires in COVID-19. Study overall: Samples representing acute and convalescent COVID-19 were sourced from the United States, Italy and Spain.

Under the authors' procedure: Nucleated cell number was recorded as an estimate derived from reference gene primer amplification. TCRdb's table, derived via immunoSEQ multiplex PCR, lists solely in-frame clones and lacks some. That table furnishes V, J and clone size, whereas the DNA furnished D and trimming. The sample shows 350,000 to 400,000 clones, roughly 91% of them seen only once. Symptom resolution, clearance, or two negative PCRs marked donors in Cohort 3 as recovered. Trimming left V 3 bases short and J 6 bases short, with 15 bases between. Germline loops: CDR1 SQVTM, CDR2 ANQGSEA. The CDR3 sequence is 13 residues long.

The sequence derives from a woman between 18 and 30 years old who had recovered from COVID-19. The sample comprised PBMCs or T cells enriched from blood (not recorded which). The chain couples TRBV29-1 to TRBJ2-7; D might be TRBD2 (6 bases). CDR3 in DNA: TGCAGCGTTGATTCGGGGGATAGCGGCGAGCAGTACTTC. Protein product: CSVDSGDSGEQYF.